These 26 T cell receptor beta chains were all obtained from the same sample, sequenced in a study of OX40 agonist ivuxolimab in advanced cancers. The repertoire was sequenced with immunoSEQ multiplex PCR; TCRdb's copy has only in-frame clones and lacks some. The table lists 80,000 or so clones, about 90% of them singletons. The sequences come from CD4+ or CD8+ T cells sorted from blood, collected in a trial of the OX40 agonist ivuxolimab. The receptors come from an adult with an advanced solid tumor such as melanoma, head and neck, liver or kidney cancer.

V and J are TRBV5-5 and TRBJ2-3; D is unresolved. Trimming removed 0 bases from V and 4 bases from J, with 12 bases in between. The CDR3 has 15 residues. Germline loops: CDR1 SGHKS, CDR2 YYEKEE (reference sequence). The CDR3 spells CASSLVGNGADTQYF. CDR3 bases: TGTGCCAGCAGCTTGGTAGGGAATGGGGCAGATACGCAGTATTTT.

In its sample, this clone was seen once. The V and J genes are TRBV10-3 and TRBJ1-1; D perhaps matches TRBD1 (6 bases). In germline, CDR1 is ENHRY, CDR2 SYGVKD. V was clipped by 8 bases and J by 1 base, with 11 bases between them. This CDR3 is 13 amino acids long. CDR3 residues: CAISGGGNTEAFF. CDR3 in DNA: TGTGCCATCTCAGGAGGGGGGAACACTGAAGCTTTCTTT.

The V gene is TRBV11-3, the J gene TRBJ2-1; 7 bases fit TRBD2. Germline-derived CDR1 and CDR2 are SGHNT and YENEEA. V gave up 3 bases and J gave up 0 bases; unmatched junction bases: 2. The CDR3 spans 15 residues. For the CDR3, the DNA is TGTGCCAGCAGCTTTAGCGGGCGCTCCTACAATGAGCAGTTCTTC. This codes for CASSFSGRSYNEQFF.

The chain couples TRBV7-9 to TRBJ1-2, with no clear D. Trimming left V 2 bases short and J 7 bases short, with 14 bases between. The CDR3 is 14 residues long. Per the germline V gene, CDR1 is SEHNR and CDR2 is FQNEAQ (reference sequence). The CDR3 here is CASSLSALGGGYTF. CDR3 nucleotides: TGTGCCAGCAGCTTATCCGCATTGGGCGGTGGCTACACCTTC. The entire variable domain, with the rest obtained from reference TRBV7-9 and TRBJ1-2, is as follows: DTGVSQNPRHKITKRGQNVTFRCDPISEHNRLYWYRQTLGQGPEFLTYFQNEAQLEKSRLLSDRFSAERPKGSFSTLEIQRTEQGDSAMYLCASSLSALGGGYTFGSGTRLTVV.

The chain carries TRBV29-1 and TRBJ1-1, with unresolved D. This CDR3 has 12 residues. Trimming left V 5 bases short and J 5 bases short, with 12 bases between. Germline V lookup: CDR1 SQVTM, CDR2 ANQGSEA. The CDR3 bases are TGCAGCGTTCGGTGGCAGACAACTGAAGCTTTCTTT. It translates to CSVRWQTTEAFF.

This clone showed up just a few times. The chain uses TRBV5-1 and TRBJ1-4; no definite D call. V lost 2 bases and J 0 bases, leaving 14 bases between the germline ends. This CDR3 spans 17 amino acids. The germline V gene encodes CDR1 SGHRS and CDR2 YFSETQ. The CDR3 DNA reads TGCGCCAGCAGCTTAACACAGACCTCCGCAACTAATGAAAAACTGTTTTTT. It specifies CASSLTQTSATNEKLFF. The entire variable domain, with the rest obtained from reference TRBV5-1 and TRBJ1-4, is as follows: KAGVTQTPRYLIKTRGQQVTLSCSPISGHRSVSWYQQTPGQGLQFLFEYFSETQRNKGNFPGRFSGRQFSNSRSEMNVSTLELGDSALYLCASSLTQTSATNEKLFFGSGTQLSVL.

The CDR3 loop is CASSFVQSMNTEAFF. CDR3 DNA: TGTGCCAGCAGTTTTGTGCAGAGCATGAACACTGAAGCTTTCTTT. The rearrangement joins TRBV28 to TRBJ1-1; D unclear. The germline V and J ends were trimmed by 3 bases and 0 bases, with 11 bases remaining between them. The CDR3 consists of 15 residues. Germline loops: CDR1 MDHEN, CDR2 SYDVKM.

The CDR3 region is CASSLRTTGELFF. The CDR3 DNA follows: TGTGCCAGCAGCTTAAGGACGACCGGGGAGCTGTTTTTT. The chain couples TRBV7-6 to TRBJ2-2; D is unresolved. CDR1 SGHVS and CDR2 FNYEAQ come from the germline V gene. The CDR3 has 13 residues. The V gene lost 2 bases and the J gene lost 5 bases, with 6 bases spanning the gap. The complete variable domain, with remaining parts taken from reference TRBV7-6 and TRBJ2-2, reads GAGVSQSPRYKVTKRGQDVALRCDPISGHVSLYWYRQALGQGPEFLTYFNYEAQQDKSGLPNDRFSAERPEGSISTLTIQRTEQRDSAMYRCASSLRTTGELFFGEGSRLTVL.

The chain combines TRBV5-1 with TRBJ2-7; perhaps TRBD1 as D (6 bases). The germline CDR1 and CDR2 sequences are SGHRS and YFSETQ. The CDR3 spans 17 residues. Trimming cost V 2 bases and J 1 base, with 19 bases left between them. In nucleotides, the CDR3 is TGCGCCAGCAGCTTCAACCCCGGGACACCCCTTTCCTACGAGCAGTACTTC. Protein: CASSFNPGTPLSYEQYF.

The chain joins TRBV5-1 to TRBJ1-2, with D perhaps TRBD1 (5 bases). Trimming pared 3 bases from V and 8 bases from J, leaving 20 bases between. The CDR3 covers 15 residues. Germline V gene lookup returns CDR1 SGHRS and CDR2 YFSETQ. This CDR3 reads CASSSTGTDLGGYTF. CDR3 in DNA: TGCGCCAGCAGCTCTACCGGGACCGACCTGGGCGGCTACACCTTC.

The chain combines TRBV2 with TRBJ2-7, with a weak D call TRBD1 (5 bases). V was shortened by 1 base and J by 3 bases, with 13 bases between the two germline ends. The V gene's germline CDR1 is SNHLY and CDR2 FYNNEI. The length of the CDR3 is 15 residues. Here the CDR3 reads CASSEDETDYYEQYF. The CDR3 DNA reads TGTGCCAGCAGTGAAGATGAGACAGATTACTACGAGCAGTACTTC.

In its sample, this clone was seen a few times. This chain links TRBV7-2 with TRBJ2-5, with TRBD2 matching 7 bases. V lost 4 bases, J lost 2 bases, and 4 bases stayed unmatched. Germline V gives CDR1 SGHTA, CDR2 FQGNSA. The CDR3 sequence is 14 residues long. The CDR3 spells CASSSGLEQETQYF. For the CDR3, the DNA is TGTGCCAGCAGCTCCGGACTAGAACAAGAGACCCAGTACTTC.

This rearrangement joins TRBV11-2 to TRBJ2-7; D is possibly TRBD2 (5 bases). The germline V gene encodes CDR1 SGHAT and CDR2 FQNNGV. The CDR3 extends over 14 amino acids. Trimming took off 5 bases at V and 6 bases at J, with 17 bases between the two ends. CDR3 sequence: CASSLGLAEGEQYF. The CDR3, as DNA: TGTGCCAGCAGCCTGGGTCTAGCCGAAGGCGAGCAGTACTTC.

This clone was seen just once. This sequence joins TRBV30 and TRBJ1-5, with D perhaps matching TRBD1 (6 bases). The CDR3 is 13 residues long. Trimming removed 2 bases at V and 4 bases at J, with 9 bases between. From germline, CDR1 is GTSNPN and CDR2 SVGIG (reference sequence). This chain's CDR3 is CAWSTQGNQPQHF. CDR3 sequence (DNA): TGTGCCTGGAGTACCCAGGGGAATCAGCCCCAGCATTTT.

This clone was recorded once. V usage is TRBV21-1 and J usage is TRBJ1-4; TRBD1 is taken as the D call from the table, unchecked against the DNA. TRBV21-1 is annotated as a pseudogene. The length of the CDR3 is 15 residues. CDR3 region: CASSTLPETNEKLFF. The DNA of the CDR3 is TGTGCCAGCAGCACTTTGCCAGAAACTAATGAAAAACTGTTTTTT.

The chain links TRBV5-5 to TRBJ1-2; 9 bases fit TRBD1. There are 16 residues in the CDR3. The V segment lost 2 bases and the J segment 4 bases; nucleotides outside the gene matches: 9. The germline CDR1 and CDR2 sequences are SGHKS and YYEKEE (reference sequence). The CDR3 DNA sequence: TGTGCCAGCAGCTTTACCGGGACAGGGCCTCTCTATGGCTACACCTTC. Translation: CASSFTGTGPLYGYTF.

The chain combines TRBV15 with TRBJ2-1, with D possibly called TRBD1 or TRBD2 (5 bases each). CDR3 length: 13 residues. Per germline, CDR1 LNHNV and CDR2 YYDKDF (reference sequence). Trimming took off 0 bases at V and 8 bases at J, with 8 bases between the two ends. DNA of the CDR3: TGTGCCACCAGCAGAGATCGAGGGGATGAGCAGTTCTTC. Translation: CATSRDRGDEQFF.

This chain uses TRBV7-2 with TRBJ2-3; D perhaps matches TRBD2 (7 bases). Germline V CDR1 and CDR2: SGHTA, FQGNSA. Trimming shortened V by 1 base and J by 5 bases, and 10 bases separated the two germline ends. There are 14 residues in the CDR3. The CDR3 reads CASSLGGGGDTQYF. In DNA, the CDR3 is TGTGCCAGCAGCTTAGGGGGAGGGGGAGATACGCAGTATTTT.

J is TRBJ2-1 and V is TRBV7-9; D possibly corresponds to TRBD2 (7 bases). Trimming left V 5 bases short and J 4 bases short, with 21 bases between. The germline V gene encodes CDR1 SEHNR and CDR2 FQNEAQ (reference sequence). CDR3 length equals 17 residues. DNA for the CDR3: TGTGCCAGCAGCCCCACTAGGGGGGGGCGAATATACAATGAGCAGTTCTTC. The encoded protein is CASSPTRGGRIYNEQFF. Supplemented by reference TRBV7-9 and TRBJ2-1, the full variable domain reads DTGVSQNPRHKITKRGQNVTFRCDPISEHNRLYWYRQTLGQGPEFLTYFQNEAQLEKSRLLSDRFSAERPKGSFSTLEIQRTEQGDSAMYLCASSPTRGGRIYNEQFFGPGTRLTVL.

The chain's CDR3 is CASSQDYYEQYF. Written as DNA, the CDR3 is TGTGCCAGCAGCCAAGATTACTACGAGCAGTACTTC. The chain links TRBV4-2 to TRBJ2-7; D gene unclear. CDR1 is LGHNA and CDR2 is YNFKEQ in the germline V gene. V lost 0 bases, J lost 3 bases, and 3 bases lay in between. This CDR3 comprises 12 residues.

The rearrangement links TRBV9 to TRBJ1-1; D is undetermined. Germline V gene lookup returns CDR1 SGDLS and CDR2 YYNGEE. The CDR3 is made up of 13 amino acids. With 2 bases removed from V and 7 bases from J, the gap between germline ends came to 12 bases. The CDR3 protein is CASSVGPNGEAFF. CDR3 sequence (DNA): TGTGCCAGCAGCGTGGGCCCAAACGGTGAAGCTTTCTTT.

V is TRBV7-8 and J is TRBJ2-1, with 13 bases fitting TRBD2. Germline loops: CDR1 SGHVS, CDR2 FQNEAQ. CDR3 size: 18 residues. J lost 0 bases, V lost 5 bases, and 7 bases had no gene match. The CDR3 nucleotides are TGTGCCAGCAGCCGGGGACTAGCGGGATCCAGCTCCTACAATGAGCAGTTCTTC. Residues: CASSRGLAGSSSYNEQFF.

The chain employs TRBV9 and TRBJ1-1; TRBD1 agrees at 8 bases. This CDR3 has 14 residues. V gave up 4 bases and J gave up 5 bases; unmatched junction bases: 7. Germline values: CDR1 SGDLS, CDR2 YYNGEE. The CDR3 sequence is CASSKGQAGTEAFF. For the CDR3, the DNA is TGTGCCAGCAGCAAGGGACAGGCGGGAACTGAAGCTTTCTTT. The full variable domain, rest sourced from reference TRBV9 and TRBJ1-1, is DSGVTQTPKHLITATGQRVTLRCSPRSGDLSVYWYQQSLDQGLQFLIQYYNGEERAKGNILERFSAQQFPDLHSELNLSSLELGDSALYFCASSKGQAGTEAFFGQGTRLTVV.

This sequence joins TRBV5-1 and TRBJ1-2; D ambiguous. CDR1 SGHRS and CDR2 YFSETQ come from the germline V gene. CDR3 size: 15 residues. The V and J ends lost 4 bases and 4 bases respectively, with 17 bases between them. CDR3 region: CASSLEGNTPYGYTF. In nucleotides, the CDR3 is TGCGCCAGCAGCCTTGAAGGGAATACCCCCTATGGCTACACCTTC.

The V gene is TRBV20-1, the J gene TRBJ1-2; no clear D. Per the germline V gene, CDR1 is DFQATT and CDR2 is SNEGSKA (reference sequence). Deletions cut 4 bases from V and 4 bases from J, with 7 bases between. This CDR3 comprises 11 residues. In DNA, the CDR3 is TGCAGTGCTAAGACCCTCTATGGCTACACCTTC. Its protein is CSAKTLYGYTF.

J is TRBJ2-7 and V is TRBV5-1; no definite D call. The CDR3 has 12 amino acids. Trimming pared 5 bases from V and 3 bases from J, leaving 9 bases between. Germline values: CDR1 SGHRS, CDR2 YFSETQ. The CDR3 loop reads CASSLGYYEQYF. Written as DNA, the CDR3 is TGCGCCAGCAGTCTCGGCTACTACGAGCAGTACTTC.